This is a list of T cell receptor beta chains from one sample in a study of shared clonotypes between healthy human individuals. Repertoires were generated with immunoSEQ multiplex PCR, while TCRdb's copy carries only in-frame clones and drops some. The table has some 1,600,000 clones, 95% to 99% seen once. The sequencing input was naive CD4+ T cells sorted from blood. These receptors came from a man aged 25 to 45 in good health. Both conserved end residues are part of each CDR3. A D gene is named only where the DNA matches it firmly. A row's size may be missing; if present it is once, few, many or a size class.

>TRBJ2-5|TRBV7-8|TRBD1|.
CASSTGQGWETQYF
TGTGCCAGCAGCACGGGACAGGGTTGGGAGACCCAGTACTTC
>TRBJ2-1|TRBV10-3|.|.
CAISQGQGGTSSYNEQFF
TGTGCCATCAGCCAGGGACAGGGAGGGACTAGCTCCTACAATGAGCAGTTCTTC
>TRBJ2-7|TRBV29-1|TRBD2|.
CSVVGGKAEQYF
TGCAGCGTTGTGGGGGGGAAGGCCGAGCAGTACTTC
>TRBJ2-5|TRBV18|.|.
CASSPGGTLQETQYF
TGTGCCAGCTCACCAGGGGGGACCCTCCAAGAGACCCAGTACTTC
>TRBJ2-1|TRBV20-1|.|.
CSPALLDEQFF
TGCAGTCCTGCCCTTCTTGATGAGCAGTTCTTC
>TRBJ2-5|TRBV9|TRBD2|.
CASSVATAGGQETQYF
TGTGCCAGCAGCGTAGCTACGGCGGGAGGGCAAGAGACCCAGTACTTC
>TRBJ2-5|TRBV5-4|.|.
CASSWDRYQETQYF
TGTGCCAGCAGCTGGGACCGGTACCAAGAGACCCAGTACTTC
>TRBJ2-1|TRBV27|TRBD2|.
CASSAPVAGGPRHEQFF
TGTGCCAGCAGTGCCCCGGTAGCGGGAGGGCCTCGCCATGAGCAGTTCTTC
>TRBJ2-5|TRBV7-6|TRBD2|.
CASSLGSGRGETQYF
TGTGCCAGCAGCTTAGGTAGCGGGAGGGGAGAGACCCAGTACTTC
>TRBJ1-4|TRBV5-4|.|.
CASSLAGGGEKLFF
TGTGCCAGCAGCTTGGCGGGGGGCGGTGAAAAACTGTTTTTT
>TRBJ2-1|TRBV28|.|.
CASSLSLPRAGHSMGSYNEQFF
TGTGCCAGCAGTTTATCCCTACCGCGGGCGGGGCACTCCATGGGTTCGTACAATGAGCAGTTCTTC
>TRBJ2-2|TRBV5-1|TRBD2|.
CASSLTASGDNTGELFF
TGCGCCAGCAGCTTGACTGCTAGCGGAGATAACACCGGGGAGCTGTTTTTT
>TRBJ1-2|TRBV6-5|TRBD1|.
CASSRAGTGVYGYTF
TGTGCCAGCAGCCGTGCGGGGACAGGGGTCTATGGCTACACCTTC
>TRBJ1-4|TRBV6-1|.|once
CASSEWGTSEKLFF
TGTGCCAGCAGTGAATGGGGGACGAGTGAAAAACTGTTTTTT
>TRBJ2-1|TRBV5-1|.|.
CASSLGNYNEQFF
TGCGCCAGCAGCTTAGGCAATTACAATGAGCAGTTCTTC
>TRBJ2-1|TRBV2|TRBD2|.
CASSRLAGGYNEQFF
TGTGCCAGCAGCCGGCTAGCGGGAGGGTACAATGAGCAGTTCTTC